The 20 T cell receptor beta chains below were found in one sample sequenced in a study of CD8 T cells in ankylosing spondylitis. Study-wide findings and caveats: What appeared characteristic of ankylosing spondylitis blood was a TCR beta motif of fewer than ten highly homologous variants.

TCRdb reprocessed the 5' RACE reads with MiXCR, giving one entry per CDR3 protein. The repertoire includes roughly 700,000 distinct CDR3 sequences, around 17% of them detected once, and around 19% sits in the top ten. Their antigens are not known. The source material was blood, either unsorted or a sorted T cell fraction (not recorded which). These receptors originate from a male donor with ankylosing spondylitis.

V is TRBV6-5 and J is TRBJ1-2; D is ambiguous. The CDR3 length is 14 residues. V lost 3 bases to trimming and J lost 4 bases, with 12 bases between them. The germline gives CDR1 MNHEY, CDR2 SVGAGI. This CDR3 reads CASSYGWQAYGYTF. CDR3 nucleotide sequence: TGTGCCAGCAGTTATGGTTGGCAGGCCTATGGCTACACCTTC.

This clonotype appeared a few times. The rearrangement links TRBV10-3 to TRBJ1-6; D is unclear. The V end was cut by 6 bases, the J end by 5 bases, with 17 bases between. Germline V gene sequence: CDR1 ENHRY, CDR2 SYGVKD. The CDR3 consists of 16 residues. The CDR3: CAISRHGISDNSPLHF. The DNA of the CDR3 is TGTGCCATCAGCCGCCATGGTATCAGCGATAATTCACCCCTCCACTTT.

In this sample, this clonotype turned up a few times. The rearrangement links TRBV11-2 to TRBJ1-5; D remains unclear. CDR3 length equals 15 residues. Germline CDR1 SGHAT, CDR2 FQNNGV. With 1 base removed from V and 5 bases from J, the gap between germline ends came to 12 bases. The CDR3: CASSLGLPEHQPQHF. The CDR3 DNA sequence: TGTGCCAGCAGCTTAGGGCTCCCTGAGCATCAGCCCCAGCATTTT.

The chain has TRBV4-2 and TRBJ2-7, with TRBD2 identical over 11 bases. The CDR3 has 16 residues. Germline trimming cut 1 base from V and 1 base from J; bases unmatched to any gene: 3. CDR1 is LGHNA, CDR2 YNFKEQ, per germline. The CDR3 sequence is CASSQGGLAGSYEQYF. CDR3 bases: TGTGCCAGCAGCCAAGGCGGACTAGCGGGTTCCTACGAGCAGTACTTC.

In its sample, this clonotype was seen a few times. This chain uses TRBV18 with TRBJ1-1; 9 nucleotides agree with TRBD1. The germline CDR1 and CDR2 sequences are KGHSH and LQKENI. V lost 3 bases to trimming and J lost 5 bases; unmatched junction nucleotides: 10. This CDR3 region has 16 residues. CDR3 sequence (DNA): TGTGCCAGCTCACCCACCTCGACAGGGGGGGGTACTGAAGCTTTCTTT. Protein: CASSPTSTGGGTEAFF.

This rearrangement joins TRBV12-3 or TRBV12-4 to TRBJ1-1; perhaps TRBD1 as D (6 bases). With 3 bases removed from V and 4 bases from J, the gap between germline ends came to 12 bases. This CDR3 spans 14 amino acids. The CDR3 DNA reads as TGTGCCAGCAGTTTCTGGGGGCGAAGCACTGAAGCTTTCTTT. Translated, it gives CASSFWGRSTEAFF.

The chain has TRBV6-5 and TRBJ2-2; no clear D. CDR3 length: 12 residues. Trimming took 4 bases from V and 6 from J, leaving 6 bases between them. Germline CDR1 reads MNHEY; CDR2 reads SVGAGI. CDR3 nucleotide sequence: TGTGCCAGCAGTTCCAATTCCGGGGAGCTGTTTTTT. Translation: CASSSNSGELFF.

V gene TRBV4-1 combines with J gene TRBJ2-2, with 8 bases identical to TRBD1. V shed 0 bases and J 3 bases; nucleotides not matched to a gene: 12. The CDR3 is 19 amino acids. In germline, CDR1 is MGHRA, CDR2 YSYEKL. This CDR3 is CASSQETGGLAGHTGELFF. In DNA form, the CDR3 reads TGCGCCAGCAGCCAAGAAACAGGGGGACTCGCCGGTCACACCGGGGAGCTGTTTTTT.

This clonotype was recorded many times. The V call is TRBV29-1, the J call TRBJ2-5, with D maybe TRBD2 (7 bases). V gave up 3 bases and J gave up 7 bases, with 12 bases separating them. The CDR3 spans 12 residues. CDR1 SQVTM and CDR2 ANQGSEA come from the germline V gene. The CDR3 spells CSVDAGAGTQYF. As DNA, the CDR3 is TGCAGCGTTGATGCGGGGGCTGGGACCCAGTACTTC. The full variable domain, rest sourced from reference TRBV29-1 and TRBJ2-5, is SAVISQKPSRDICQRGTSLTIQCQVDSQVTMMFWYRQQPGQSLTLIATANQGSEATYESGFVIDKFPISRPNLTFSTLTVSNMSPEDSSIYLCSVDAGAGTQYFGPGTRLLVL.

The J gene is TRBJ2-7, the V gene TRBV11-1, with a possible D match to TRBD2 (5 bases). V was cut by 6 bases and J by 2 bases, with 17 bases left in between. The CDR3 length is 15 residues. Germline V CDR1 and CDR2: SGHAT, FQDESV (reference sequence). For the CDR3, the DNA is TGTGCCAGCAGTCGATTTCGGGAAGAGGCCTACGAGCAGTACTTC. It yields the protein CASSRFREEAYEQYF.

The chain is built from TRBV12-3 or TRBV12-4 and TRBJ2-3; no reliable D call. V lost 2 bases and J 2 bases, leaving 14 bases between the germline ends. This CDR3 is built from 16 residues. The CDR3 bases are TGTGCCAGCAGTTTAAGCAGTTCCCTCTTCACAGATACGCAGTATTTT. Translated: CASSLSSSLFTDTQYF.

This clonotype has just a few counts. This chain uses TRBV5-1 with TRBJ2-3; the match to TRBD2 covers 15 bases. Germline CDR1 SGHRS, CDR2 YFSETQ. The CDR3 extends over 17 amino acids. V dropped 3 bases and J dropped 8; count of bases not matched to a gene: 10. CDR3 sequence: CASSSWTSGGDSGTQYF. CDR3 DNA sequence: TGCGCCAGCAGCTCATGGACTAGCGGGGGGGACTCGGGTACGCAGTATTTT.

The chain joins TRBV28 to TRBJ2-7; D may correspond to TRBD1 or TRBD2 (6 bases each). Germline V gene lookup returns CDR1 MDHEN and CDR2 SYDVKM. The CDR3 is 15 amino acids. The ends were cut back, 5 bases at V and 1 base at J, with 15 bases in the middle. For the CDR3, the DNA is TGTGCCAGCAGTGCGGGACATAAGAAATCCTACGAGCAGTACTTC. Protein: CASSAGHKKSYEQYF.

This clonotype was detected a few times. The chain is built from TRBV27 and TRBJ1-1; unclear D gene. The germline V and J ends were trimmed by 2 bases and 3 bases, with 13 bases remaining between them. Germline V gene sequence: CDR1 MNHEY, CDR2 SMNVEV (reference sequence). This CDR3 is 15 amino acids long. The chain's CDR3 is CASSLKWALDTEAFF. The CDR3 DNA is TGTGCCAGCAGTTTAAAGTGGGCCTTGGACACTGAAGCTTTCTTT.

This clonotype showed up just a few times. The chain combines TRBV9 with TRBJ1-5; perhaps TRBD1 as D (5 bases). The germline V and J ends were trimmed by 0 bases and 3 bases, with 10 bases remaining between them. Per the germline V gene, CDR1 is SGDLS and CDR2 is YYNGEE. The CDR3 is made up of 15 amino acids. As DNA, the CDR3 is TGTGCCAGCAGCGTAGGGGCAGGGAACAATCAGCCCCAGCATTTT. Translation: CASSVGAGNNQPQHF.

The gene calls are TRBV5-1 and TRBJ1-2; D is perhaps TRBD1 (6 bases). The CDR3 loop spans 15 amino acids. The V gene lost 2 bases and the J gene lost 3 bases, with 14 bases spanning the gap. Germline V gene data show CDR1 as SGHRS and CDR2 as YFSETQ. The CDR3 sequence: CASSFLGGGDYGYTF. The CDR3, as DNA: TGCGCCAGCAGCTTCCTTGGAGGGGGGGACTATGGCTACACCTTC. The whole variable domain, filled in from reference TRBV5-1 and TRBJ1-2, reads KAGVTQTPRYLIKTRGQQVTLSCSPISGHRSVSWYQQTPGQGLQFLFEYFSETQRNKGNFPGRFSGRQFSNSRSEMNVSTLELGDSALYLCASSFLGGGDYGYTFGSGTRLTVV.

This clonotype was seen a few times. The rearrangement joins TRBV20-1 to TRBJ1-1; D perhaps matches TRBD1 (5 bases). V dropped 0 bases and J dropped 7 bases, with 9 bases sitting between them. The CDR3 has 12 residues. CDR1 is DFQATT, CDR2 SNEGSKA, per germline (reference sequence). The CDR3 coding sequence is TGCAGTGCTAGAGATCGGGGGTTTGAAGCTTTCTTT. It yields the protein CSARDRGFEAFF.

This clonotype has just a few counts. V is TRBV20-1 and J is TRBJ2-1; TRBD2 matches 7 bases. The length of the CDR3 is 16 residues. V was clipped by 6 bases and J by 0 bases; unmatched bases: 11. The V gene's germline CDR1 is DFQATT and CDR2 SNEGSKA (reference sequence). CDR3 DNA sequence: TGCAGTGCCCGTGCCAGTCTAGCGGTCTCCTACAATGAGCAGTTCTTC. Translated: CSARASLAVSYNEQFF.

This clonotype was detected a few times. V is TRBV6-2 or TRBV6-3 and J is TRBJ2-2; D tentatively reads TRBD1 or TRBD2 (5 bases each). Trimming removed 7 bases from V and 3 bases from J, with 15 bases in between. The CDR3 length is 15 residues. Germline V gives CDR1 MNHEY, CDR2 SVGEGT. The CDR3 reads CASTGARADTGELFF. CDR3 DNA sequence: TGTGCCAGCACCGGGGCGAGGGCCGACACCGGGGAGCTGTTTTTT.

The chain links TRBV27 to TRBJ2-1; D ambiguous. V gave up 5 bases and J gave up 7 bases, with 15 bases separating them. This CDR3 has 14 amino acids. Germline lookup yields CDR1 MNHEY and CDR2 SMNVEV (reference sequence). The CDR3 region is CASSTPGRRNEQFF. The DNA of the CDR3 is TGTGCCAGCAGTACACCCGGACGGCGAAATGAGCAGTTCTTC.